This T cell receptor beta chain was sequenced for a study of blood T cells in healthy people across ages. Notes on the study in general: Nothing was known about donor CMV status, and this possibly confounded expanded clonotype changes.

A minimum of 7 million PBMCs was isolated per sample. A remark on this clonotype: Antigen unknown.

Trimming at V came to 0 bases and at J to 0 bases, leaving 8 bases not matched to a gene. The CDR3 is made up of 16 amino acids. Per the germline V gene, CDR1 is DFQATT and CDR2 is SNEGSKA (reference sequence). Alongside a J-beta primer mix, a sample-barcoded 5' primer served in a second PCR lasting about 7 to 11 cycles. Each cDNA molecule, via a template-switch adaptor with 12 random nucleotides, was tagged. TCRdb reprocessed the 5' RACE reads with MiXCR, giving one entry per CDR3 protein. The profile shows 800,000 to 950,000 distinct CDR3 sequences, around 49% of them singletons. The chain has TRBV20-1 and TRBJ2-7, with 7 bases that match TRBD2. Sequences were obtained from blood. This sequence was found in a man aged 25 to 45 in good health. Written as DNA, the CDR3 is TGCAGTGCTAGAGATCAGCGGGGACCGAGCTCCTACGAGCAGTACTTC. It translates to CSARDQRGPSSYEQYF.